The 17 T cell receptor beta chains given below trace back to one sample, sequenced in a study of T cell repertoires in cytomegalovirus infection. TCRdb re-analysed the reads in MiXCR, keeping a single row per CDR3 protein. The data hold 900,000 to 950,000 distinct CDR3 sequences, with 25% to 40% observed a single time. What these receptors recognize is not known. Sequenced here: cultured CD8+ T cells from PBMCs, sampled from culture after CMV antigen stimulation. The origin of the receptors is a human donor in good health (CMV status not recorded). Some clones in this sample may be carry-over from other donors' samples.

This chain links TRBV20-1 with TRBJ2-1; TRBD2 agrees at 11 bases. The CDR3 consists of 16 residues. Germline V lookup: CDR1 DFQATT, CDR2 SNEGSKA (reference sequence). With V trimmed by 1 base and J by 2 bases, 4 bases remained unmatched. CDR3 nucleotide sequence: TGCAGTGCTAGAGTCGGGACTAGCGGAACCTACAATGAGCAGTTCTTC. This sequence encodes CSARVGTSGTYNEQFF.

This clonotype was found many times. CDR3: CASSFGGGAYEQYV. Written as DNA, the CDR3 is TGTGCCAGCAGCTTCGGCGGGGGGGCCTACGAGCAGTACGTC. V is TRBV7-2 and J is TRBJ2-7, with TRBD2 identical over 9 bases. CDR1 and CDR2 (germline): SGHTA, FQGNSA. The V gene end was trimmed by 3 bases and the J gene end by 2 bases; junction bases not matched to a gene: 2. The CDR3 totals 14 residues.

The gene calls are TRBV6-2 or TRBV6-3 and TRBJ1-4; 7 bases fit TRBD1. The germline V gene encodes CDR1 MNHEY and CDR2 SVGEGT. The length of the CDR3 is 15 residues. J was trimmed by 6 bases and V by 0 bases; bases with no gene match: 4. DNA of the CDR3: TGTGCCAGCAGTTACTCAGGGGACAGCGATGAAAAACTGTTTTTT. It is translated as CASSYSGDSDEKLFF.

This clonotype was seen a few times. This chain links TRBV27 with TRBJ1-5; D gene uncertain. Trimming took off 6 bases at V and 2 bases at J, with 11 bases between the two ends. The length of the CDR3 is 14 residues. The germline gives CDR1 MNHEY, CDR2 SMNVEV (reference sequence). CDR3 sequence: CASRSGSGNQPQHF. The CDR3, as DNA: TGTGCCAGCAGGTCCGGGAGTGGCAATCAGCCCCAGCATTTT.

V and J are TRBV7-2 and TRBJ1-1; D is ambiguous. The V end lost 8 bases, the J end lost 1 base, and 14 bases lay between the germline ends. The CDR3 totals 14 residues. Per the germline V gene, CDR1 is SGHTA and CDR2 is FQGNSA. The CDR3 sequence is CASGSGVRNTEAFF. Here the CDR3 DNA reads TGTGCCAGCGGCTCCGGGGTTCGGAACACTGAAGCTTTCTTT.

This clonotype was found a few times. The rearrangement links TRBV7-2 to TRBJ2-1; 9 bases match TRBD2. The CDR3 totals 15 residues. The ends lost 2 bases at V and 3 bases at J; junction bases unmatched: 2. Germline V gives CDR1 SGHTA, CDR2 FQGNSA. The CDR3 DNA reads TGTGCCAGCAGCTTACTGACTAGCGGCTACAATGAGCAGTTCTTC. Translated: CASSLLTSGYNEQFF.

This clonotype was seen many times. The V and J genes are TRBV7-2 and TRBJ2-1; 7 positions match TRBD1. The CDR3 consists of 14 residues. The germline V gene encodes CDR1 SGHTA and CDR2 FQGNSA. V dropped 5 bases and J dropped 4; count of bases not matched to a gene: 5. CDR3 nucleotides: TGTGCCAGCAGCCATACGACAGGGTACAATGAGCAGTTCTTC. Amino acids: CASSHTTGYNEQFF.

The V gene is TRBV6-1, the J gene TRBJ1-5; D unresolved. Germline CDR1 reads MNHNS; CDR2 reads SASEGT. CDR3 length: 15 amino acids. V lost 3 bases and J 0 bases, leaving 9 bases between the germline ends. CDR3 loop: CASSDRSYSNQPQHF. The DNA of the CDR3 is TGTGCCAGCAGTGACAGATCATATAGCAATCAGCCCCAGCATTTT.

This clonotype was found many times. In DNA, the CDR3 is TGTGCCATCAGCCCAACTGGGGGGGAGCGGCAGCCCCAGCATTTT. This gives the protein CAISPTGGERQPQHF. The chain links TRBV10-3 to TRBJ1-5, with a possible D match to TRBD1 (5 bases). The CDR3 runs 15 residues. Per the germline V gene, CDR1 is ENHRY and CDR2 is SYGVKD. Trimming took 6 bases from V and 7 from J, leaving 19 bases between them.

The V gene is TRBV6-5, the J gene TRBJ1-5, with D possibly matching TRBD1 (6 bases). Germline CDR1 reads MNHEY; CDR2 reads SVGAGI. This CDR3 is built from 15 residues. Trimming took off 5 bases at V and 6 bases at J, with 17 bases between the two ends. The CDR3 region has the DNA TGTGCCAGCAGTCAAGGGTCGGGGGCGGGTCAGCCCCAGCATTTT. It encodes CASSQGSGAGQPQHF.

The CDR3 loop reads CASSFSGGAVDEQFF. The CDR3 DNA is TGTGCCAGCAGCTTCAGCGGGGGGGCCGTAGATGAGCAGTTCTTC. The genes are TRBV7-9 and TRBJ2-1; the match to TRBD2 covers 10 bases. The CDR3 has 15 residues. J lost 8 bases, V lost 3 bases, and 7 bases had no gene match. From germline, CDR1 is SEHNR and CDR2 FQNEAQ (reference sequence).

This clonotype has only a few counts. This chain connects TRBV7-9 to TRBJ2-1; tentatively, D is TRBD2 (6 bases). Looked up from germline, CDR1 is SEHNR and CDR2 is FQNEAQ (reference sequence). With 7 bases removed from V and 2 bases from J, the gap between germline ends came to 15 bases. The CDR3 totals 15 residues. CDR3 amino acids: CASTEGGAAYNEQFF. CDR3 DNA sequence: TGTGCCAGCACCGAAGGAGGGGCCGCCTACAATGAGCAGTTCTTC.

This clonotype appeared once. This sequence joins TRBV6-5 and TRBJ2-3, with D maybe TRBD1 (5 bases). The CDR3 is 15 amino acids. The V gene's germline CDR1 is MNHEY and CDR2 SVGAGI. Deletions cut 7 bases from V and 2 bases from J, with 16 bases between. This CDR3 reads CASTSKEGATDTQYF. The CDR3 nucleotides are TGTGCCAGCACCAGCAAAGAAGGGGCCACAGATACGCAGTATTTT.

This clonotype was found a few times. The CDR3 DNA reads TGTGCCAGCAGTGGGGACAGTCTATACGAGCAGTACTTC. Its translation is CASSGDSLYEQYF. The rearrangement joins TRBV12-3 or TRBV12-4 to TRBJ2-7; TRBD1 matches 7 bases. This CDR3 region has 13 residues. The ends lost 5 bases at V and 4 bases at J; junction bases unmatched: 5.

The chain links TRBV6-5 to TRBJ2-5; 8 bases are a match to TRBD2. Germline V gene data show CDR1 as MNHEY and CDR2 as SVGAGI. CDR3 length: 15 residues. With V trimmed by 5 bases and J by 1 base, 6 bases remained unmatched. This CDR3 is CASSSTLAGQETQYF. DNA of the CDR3: TGTGCCAGCAGTAGCACCCTAGCGGGCCAAGAGACCCAGTACTTC.

The J gene is TRBJ2-1, the V gene TRBV7-9; 7 bases are shared with TRBD2. V was pared by 3 bases and J by 3 bases, with 2 bases of the junction left unmatched. Germline V lookup: CDR1 SEHNR, CDR2 FQNEAQ (reference sequence). CDR3 size: 14 residues. CDR3 in DNA: TGTGCCAGCAGCTTCCGGGGGGTCTACAATGAGCAGTTCTTC. It is translated as CASSFRGVYNEQFF.

The chain joins TRBV2 to TRBJ2-3; TRBD2 might be the D (6 bases). The CDR3 is 15 amino acids. V was trimmed by 7 bases and J by 3 bases, leaving 17 bases between them. CDR1 and CDR2 (germline): SNHLY, FYNNEI. CDR3 nucleotides: TGTGCCAGCACCGATTCGGAGGGCCCTACAGATACGCAGTATTTT. It is translated as CASTDSEGPTDTQYF.